This T cell receptor beta chain was captured by sequencing in a study of cytomegalovirus exposure and HLA in healthy donors (dated by TCRdb to about 2017). Background for the entire study: In an earlier analysis of 550 to 750 of the donors, 250 to 350 Gb of sequence data and 117 million unique TCR beta sequences from 150 million to 200 million T cells were reported. To decide whether each TCR beta V gene segment behaved as functional or pseudogenic, an earlier analysis of approximately 600 of the donors relied on high-throughput TCR beta sequencing. Roughly 300 gigabases of sequencing data and some 85 million unique TCR sequences were included in an early release covering about 700 HLA-typed donors. Donor age, sex, ethnicity and CMV serostatus were compiled together with the repertoire data. HLA typing covered class I and class II loci at four-digit resolution. In a later analysis, previously published TCR beta repertoires from about 640 donors were re-analyzed and high-resolution HLA genotyping was added so that TCR occurrence patterns could be studied. Several DR-DQ haplotypes were handled as single units for association and clustering, since linkage in the cohort was strong. In a later genetic analysis, genome-wide SNP genotypes for about 65% of the roughly 670 donors were used, and that subset was treated as a discovery cohort. Rather than drawing on any new phenotypic data, the later analysis identified candidate immune exposures from TCR beta sequences and the way those sequences occurred across donors. The aim of the study was to test whether cataloging public T cell receptors could identify signatures of past pathogen exposure. A separate validation cohort of 90 to 150 different subjects was used in addition to the roughly 620-subject first cohort. All discovery cohort repertoires had been generated using a single sequencing platform. On average, roughly 250,000 unique TCR beta nucleotide sequences were sequenced per donor among several hundred genotyped donors of the cohort, with roughly 18% of those sequences being non-productive. Typing coverage differed by locus: A, B, C, DRB1 and DQB1 were typed in roughly 620-640 donors, DQA1 in 500 to 550, DPA1 in some 610, and DPB1 in just under 490. The study profiled the T cell repertoires of about 720 subjects by immunosequencing and related them to cytomegalovirus serostatus. The genetic ancestry cluster associated with self-reported Caucasian donors included about 81% of the 398 genotyped donors. To predict cytomegalovirus infection status, the study brought together high-throughput TCR immunosequencing, statistical association of individual TCRs with disease status, and machine learning.

What the work shows at the level of the full study, not this receptor alone: An association between a missense DCLRE1C variant and V-gene and J-gene trimming of TCR beta chains was found in a later genetic analysis and replicated in an independent cohort. The study gave a list of 150 to 200 TCR beta chains associated with cytomegalovirus. In an earlier analysis of some 500 of the donors, most TCR beta V segments were observed in productive rearrangements about 87% or about 30% of the time, broadly matching IMGT annotations. Because HLA typing was unavailable for some donors at each locus, only the typed subset was used in association tests. The only immune exposure information available for the cohort was CMV serostatus. In a later analysis, HLA-associated TCR beta chains showed more clonal expansion and lower generation probabilities than non-associated chains that were equally common. In this cohort, only TCR beta chains were sequenced, and detectable features were limited by the absence of alpha or paired-chain data. Most TCR sequences were observed very rarely across donors, whereas some public TCRs were present in many individuals. Presence/absence analyses assumed roughly uniform sequencing depth across donors, an assumption that may not hold. In a later genetic analysis, fewer N-insertions in productive TCRs were reported among donors in an Asian-associated ancestry cluster than the approximately 630-donor mean. Specific HLA alleles were associated with over 15,000 TCR beta sequences at a false discovery rate of 0.05 in a later analysis. Most CMV-associated TCR beta chains appeared to be HLA-restricted in a later analysis, and the HLA associations seemed to be driven largely by CMV exposure. A further reported finding was that TCR beta sequences accurately predicted the HLA-A and HLA-B alleles for most subjects in the first cohort. A cluster of highly shared sequence variants was judged likely to be a technical artifact of the sequencing pipeline. In a later analysis, TCR association rates were found to vary across HLA loci, with the most associated TCRs seen for DRB1 alleles and the fewest for HLA-C alleles. When HLA alleles, especially DR and DQ, strongly co-occurred, TCR associations were difficult to assign to individual alleles. Some IMGT-functional V segments, including TRBV6-2 and TRBV6-3, could not be distinguished by the 87-base-pair reads and were therefore excluded. Linkage disequilibrium might explain the correlated functional status among segregating V segments, but an unknown experimental factor could not be ruled out. Three of the identified cytomegalovirus-associated TCR beta chains were confirmed in vitro to be specific for cytomegalovirus antigens. Cytomegalovirus status was reported to be diagnosed by the classifier with high specificity and sensitivity in both the original and validation cohorts. Because counts were too low, 15 or so rarely observed V segments, including chromosome 9 orphons, were excluded from the earlier analysis of 587 of the donors. According to a later analysis, parvovirus B19, influenza, CMV and Epstein-Barr virus appeared linked to several top co-occurrence clusters. According to the authors, the approach could potentially be generalized to other disease states and immunological phenotypes.

Library creation used the immunoSEQ multiplex PCR assay. The multiplex PCR relied on a mix of 60 forward primers for TCR Vbeta segments and 13 reverse primers for TCR Jbeta segments. The CDR3 region of rearranged TCR beta genes was amplified from genomic DNA with a multiplex PCR assay. The amplified TCR beta libraries were sequenced on the Illumina HiSeq System as 87-base-pair reads. Processing in the source paper ran as follows. A later analysis counted 65 million to 90 million unique TCR beta chains across the 500 to 850 repertoires, and roughly 9.9 million of these chains were shared by at least two donors. Raw reads were error-corrected and collapsed into unique sequences by a nearest-neighbor algorithm in which closely related sequences were merged to remove PCR and sequencing errors. V, D and J gene segments were assigned by aligning CDR3 sequences to IMGT reference sequences. Each retained sequence needed at least a six-nucleotide match to both a V gene segment and a J gene segment. Rearrangements were called productive when the CDR3 lacked stop codons and stayed in frame with V and J; all others were non-productive. Following IMGT convention, CDR3 was defined as the stretch from the second conserved V-encoded cysteine to the conserved J-encoded phenylalanine. The earlier analysis of some 580 of the donors excluded any sequence lacking an unambiguous match to a single V gene segment. In an earlier analysis of around 590 of the donors, a V segment was called functional when productive rearrangements were above 56.7%, and segregating when the standard deviation between donors exceeded 5%. A statistical classification framework was built for diagnosing cytomegalovirus status from the catalog of TCR beta chain sequences. In a later analysis, V and J genes were assigned by comparing TCR nucleotide sequences against IMGT/GENE-DB human TR gene sequences. A later analysis assigned CDR3 sequences and most-parsimonious VDJ recombination scenarios with the TCRdist pipeline. In a later analysis, each TCR beta chain was defined by its CDR3 amino acid sequence together with its V-gene family, and reads lacking a unique V-gene family were excluded. A later analysis removed 600 or so highly shared, low-generation-probability nucleotide sequences to deal with suspected cross-contamination and a sequencing artifact. In a later analysis, a clonal expansion index was calculated for each public chain from normalized within-repertoire ranks of inferred template counts. Generation probabilities in a later analysis came from a VDJ recombination model fitted to out-of-frame rearrangements, and those results were checked against IGoR. A later analysis scored TCR-TCR, TCR-HLA and TCR-CMV co-occurrence with hypergeometric tests, applying a repertoire-size bias correction to TCR pairs. In a later analysis, false discovery rates were estimated by permuting HLA or CMV assignments 20 times. In a later analysis, co-occurring TCRs were grouped with DBSCAN, and TCRdist sequence similarity was added when clustering was performed within HLA-allele-positive subsets. Repertoires with fewer than 30,000 or more than 120,000 public chains were left out of co-occurrence clustering, as were five repertoires with anomalous nucleotide sharing. Held by TCRdb, this immuneACCESS table contains in-frame sequences only and omits some clones. Under half of the omission traces to an unresolved V gene where checked; the cause of the rest is unknown. V and J calls and clone size are those listed in that table; D and trimming were worked out from the DNA. The sample has around 65,000 clones on record, 70% to 85% of them singletons. 3% of the sample is in the top ten clones.

A word on this clone: No antigen is known for it. Per-base quality was not reported, and no clone a single base away is much larger than it.

The cohort comprised around 690 healthy bone marrow donors. All cohort members were sampled while nominally healthy, although unrecorded immune exposures were likely present. The donor was CMV seropositive and was included in the group of 290 or so seropositive cohort members. Every donor gave a peripheral blood sample, and the peripheral blood mononuclear cells from that sample were used for TCR beta sequencing. The Qiagen DNeasy Blood Extraction Kit was used to extract genomic DNA from the blood cell samples. The germline V gene (reference sequence) sets CDR1 to LNHNV and CDR2 to YYDKDF. V and J lose 5 bases and 7 bases, and a span of 12 bases separates them. CDR3 length: 12 amino acids, cysteine to phenylalanine. The DNA shown is the 36-base CDR3, in frame from base 1.

This TCR was sampled from a girl under 18 in good health and CMV-seropositive. Input material: PBMCs. The chain joins TRBV15 to TRBJ2-7; the D gene is perhaps TRBD1, from 7 matching bases. The base sequence is TGTGCCACCAGCTTCAGGGGGGAAGAGCAGTACTTC. The translation is CATSFRGEEQYF.